A single TCR beta chain is shown here with its context. The data were obtained in a study of shared clonotypes between healthy human individuals. Germline V gene sequence: CDR1 SGHAT, CDR2 FQNNGV. J gave up 6 bases and V 6 bases, and 10 bases lay outside the gene matches. CDR3 length equals 15 residues. The authors' processing: Filtering differed since immunoSEQ provided only junctions, with no quality scores. Sequencing used immunoSEQ multiplex PCR; TCRdb keeps in-frame clones, though not all of them. The DNA was the basis for D and trimming; V, J and clone size are from that table. The sample lists about 490,000 clones, approximately 84% seen once, with roughly an eighth in the top ten.

The J gene is TRBJ2-3, the V gene TRBV11-2; 9 bases map to TRBD1. The origin of this receptor is a woman aged 35 to 49 in good health. Some clones in this sample may be carry-over from other donors' samples. The specimen was PBMCs. The chain's CDR3 is CASSQPGQGWDTQYF. Here the CDR3 DNA reads TGTGCCAGCAGTCAACCGGGACAGGGCTGGGATACGCAGTATTTT.